The present T cell receptor beta chain was sequenced within a study of T-cell reconstitution after alpha-beta-depleted transplantation in children. The authors prepared the TCRbeta library with unique molecular identifiers. TCRdb passed the PCR reads through MiXCR, listing each CDR3 protein once. The sample has fewer than 250,000 distinct CDR3 sequences, approximately 15% seen once. The junction had 13 bases not matched to a gene; V was cut back by 5 bases and J by 2 bases. Germline lookup yields CDR1 DFQATT and CDR2 SNEGSKA (reference sequence). The CDR3 loop spans 16 amino acids. This chain connects TRBV20-1 to TRBJ2-5; 8 bases line up with TRBD2. The sample consisted of PBMCs, mostly from graft donor cells, taken 360 days after TCRalphabeta/CD19-depleted stem cell transplant. The receptor comes from a male patient aged 2-10 years who had a stem cell transplant for acute lymphoblastic leukemia, so the T cells may come from the graft donor. CDR3 sequence (DNA): TGCAGTGCTCTGTCCTGGGGCGGGGGGCCTCAAGAGACCCAGTACTTC. It codes for CSALSWGGGPQETQYF.